This T cell receptor beta chain comes out of a study of cytomegalovirus exposure and HLA in healthy donors. The V gene's germline CDR1 is MNHEY and CDR2 SVGAGI. The CDR3 spans 14 residues. The ends were cut back, 1 base at V and 4 bases at J, with 10 bases in the middle. Findings and caveats of the study: There were 150 or so TCR beta chains listed as cytomegalovirus-associated. Cytomegalovirus status was reportedly diagnosed by the classifier with high sensitivity and specificity.

Vbeta (60) and Jbeta (13) primers were used in the PCR. Measured with immunoSEQ multiplex PCR; TCRdb has only the in-frame clones, and not every one. Of roughly 80,000 clones listed, approximately 84% were seen once; the top ten hold roughly 2.6%. With regard to this clone: Its antigen remains unidentified.

The TCR was taken from a woman between 45 and 65 years old in good health and CMV-seronegative. V is TRBV6-5 and J is TRBJ1-1, with D hard to call. The sequenced sample was PBMCs. The CDR3 reads CASSYYKSGTEAFF. In DNA, the CDR3 is TGTGCCAGCAGTTACTATAAATCGGGCACTGAAGCTTTCTTT.